Following are 31 T cell receptor beta chains from one sample sequenced in a study of blood T cells in healthy people across ages. The second PCR ran about 6 to 12 cycles with a sample-barcoded 5' primer and J-beta primers. Using its own MiXCR run on the 5' RACE reads, TCRdb lists one record per CDR3 protein. The data contain about 640,000 distinct CDR3 sequences, about 54% of them singletons. Specimen: blood. All receptors derive from a man between 60 and 75 years old in good health.

This chain connects TRBV29-1 to TRBJ2-1; the match to TRBD1 covers 7 bases. Matching the DNA end better, TRBJ2-7 makes the J call doubtful. The CDR3 runs 13 residues. From germline, CDR1 is SQVTM and CDR2 ANQGSEA. CDR3 in amino acids: CSVEKGAGDEQYF. CDR3 DNA: TGCAGCGTTGAGAAGGGGGCCGGGGACGAGCAGTACTTC.

The chain carries TRBV19 and TRBJ1-4, with D possibly being TRBD1 (6 bases). The germline V gene encodes CDR1 LNHDA and CDR2 SQIVND (reference sequence). V dropped 3 bases and J dropped 0 bases, with 14 bases sitting between them. The CDR3 covers 17 residues. The CDR3 DNA is TGTGCCAGTAGTATGGGGACACTGCGGGCAACTAATGAAAAACTGTTTTTT. It specifies CASSMGTLRATNEKLFF.

This clonotype was counted only a few times. The chain recombines TRBV4-1 with TRBJ2-3; weak D call: TRBD2 (5 bases). The germline V gene encodes CDR1 MGHRA and CDR2 YSYEKL. CDR3 size: 15 residues. Deletions cut 4 bases from V and 2 bases from J, with 13 bases between. The chain's CDR3 is CASSLTSPITDTQYF. The CDR3 nucleotides are TGCGCCAGCAGCCTAACTAGTCCAATCACAGATACGCAGTATTTT.

With respect to this clonotype: As the CDR3 is not closed by the conserved phenylalanine or tryptophan, this likely results from a read error. The chain employs TRBV12-3 or TRBV12-4 and TRBJ2-3; D not certain. This CDR3 is built from 13 residues. V was shortened by 6 bases and J by 4 bases, with 11 bases between the two germline ends. The CDR3 spells CASSNRVADTQYS. CDR3 DNA: TGTGCCAGCAGCAACAGAGTAGCAGATACGCAGTATTCT.

The chain uses TRBV10-3 and TRBJ2-7; TRBD2 matches 12 bases. Germline CDR1 is ENHRY and CDR2 is SYGVKD. The CDR3 runs 16 residues. V gave up 6 bases and J gave up 5 bases; unmatched junction bases: 11. CDR3 coding DNA: TGTGCCATCAGCCAGACTAGCGGGGGCCTCGGTGACGAGCAGTACTTC. This sequence encodes CAISQTSGGLGDEQYF.

The chain is built from TRBV20-1 and TRBJ2-1; 12 bases agree with TRBD2. V lost 5 bases to trimming and J lost 2 bases; unmatched junction nucleotides: 7. The CDR3 spans 16 residues. Germline V gene data show CDR1 as DFQATT and CDR2 as SNEGSKA (reference sequence). The DNA for the CDR3 is TGCAGTGCTTCCCCGGCTAGCGGGGGGGCCTACAATGAGCAGTTCTTC. Residues: CSASPASGGAYNEQFF.

The chain links TRBV14 to TRBJ2-7; D is ambiguous. CDR1 SGHDN and CDR2 FVKESK come from the germline V gene. The V end was cut by 3 bases, the J end by 6 bases, with 9 bases between. The CDR3 runs to 12 residues. Here the CDR3 reads CASSHIPSEQYF. CDR3 nucleotides: TGTGCCAGCAGCCACATACCGAGCGAGCAGTACTTC.

The V gene is TRBV5-1, the J gene TRBJ2-7; the D gene is possibly TRBD1 (5 bases). The CDR3 sequence is 14 residues long. CDR1 is SGHRS and CDR2 is YFSETQ in the germline V gene. Trimming left V 0 bases short and J 5 bases short, with 12 bases between. The DNA of the CDR3 is TGCGCCAGCAGCTTGGATCCAGGGATCGACGAGCAGTACTTC. Translation: CASSLDPGIDEQYF.

J is TRBJ2-1 and V is TRBV7-9; a weak D match, TRBD1 (6 bases). The V end lost 4 bases, the J end lost 10 bases, and 17 bases lay between the germline ends. In germline, CDR1 is SEHNR, CDR2 FQNEAQ (reference sequence). The CDR3 runs 14 residues. This CDR3 reads CASSSMTGHREQFF. CDR3 in DNA: TGTGCCAGCAGCTCCATGACAGGACACCGGGAGCAGTTCTTC.

V gene TRBV28 combines with J gene TRBJ2-1; 7 nucleotides match TRBD1. The germline gives CDR1 MDHEN, CDR2 SYDVKM. The CDR3 sequence is 13 residues long. V dropped 4 bases and J dropped 8; count of bases not matched to a gene: 5. In nucleotides, the CDR3 is TGTGCCAGCAGTTCCGGACAGGACTATGAGCAGTTCTTC. Its protein is CASSSGQDYEQFF.

The chain employs TRBV9 and TRBJ2-2, with a weak D call TRBD1 (6 bases). V lost 4 bases to trimming and J lost 6 bases, with 19 bases between them. Germline lookup yields CDR1 SGDLS and CDR2 YYNGEE. CDR3 size: 16 residues. CDR3 residues: CASSFSTGGVAGELFF. In DNA, the CDR3 is TGTGCCAGCAGCTTTTCGACAGGAGGAGTGGCCGGGGAGCTGTTTTTT.

The chain uses TRBV5-1 and TRBJ2-3; 9 bases align to TRBD1. Unmatched junction bases numbered 8, after V lost 3 bases and J lost 6 bases. In germline, CDR1 is SGHRS, CDR2 YFSETQ. CDR3 size: 15 residues. CDR3 bases: TGCGCCAGCAGCTCGGACAGGGGCCCGATGGATACGCAGTATTTT. Its protein product is CASSSDRGPMDTQYF.

This clonotype was seen only a few times. The V call is TRBV12-3 or TRBV12-4, the J call TRBJ2-7; 8 nucleotides line up with TRBD2. V shed 2 bases and J 4 bases; nucleotides not matched to a gene: 4. This CDR3 is built from 14 residues. The DNA of the CDR3 is TGTGCCAGCAGTTTACGTCGGGGGGGTTACGAGCAGTACTTC. Amino acids: CASSLRRGGYEQYF.

This chain connects TRBV24-1 to TRBJ2-5; D is unresolved. V dropped 3 bases and J dropped 5 bases, with 9 bases sitting between them. Germline values: CDR1 KGHDR, CDR2 SFDVKD. The CDR3 runs 13 residues. The CDR3 here is CATSDSRTETQYF. CDR3 DNA sequence: TGTGCCACCAGTGATAGTAGGACGGAGACCCAGTACTTC.

This sequence joins TRBV18 and TRBJ2-1; TRBD1 aligns across 7 bases. V dropped 4 bases and J dropped 0; count of bases not matched to a gene: 6. In germline, CDR1 is KGHSH, CDR2 LQKENI. CDR3 length: 16 residues. The chain's CDR3 is CASSLDRASSYNEQFF. CDR3 bases: TGTGCCAGCTCACTAGACAGGGCCAGCTCCTACAATGAGCAGTTCTTC.

This clonotype was detected only a few times. This sequence joins TRBV5-1 and TRBJ2-3; D is perhaps TRBD1 or TRBD2 (5 bases each). V was shortened by 0 bases and J by 4 bases, with 12 bases between the two germline ends. CDR3 length: 15 residues. Germline V lookup: CDR1 SGHRS, CDR2 YFSETQ. CDR3 DNA: TGCGCCAGCAGCTTGGATCAGGGAGACGCAGATACGCAGTATTTT. Residues: CASSLDQGDADTQYF.

This clonotype appeared many times. The rearrangement uses TRBV5-1 and TRBJ2-1; TRBD2 aligns across 10 bases. Germline lookup yields CDR1 SGHRS and CDR2 YFSETQ. CDR3 length: 15 residues. V lost 0 bases and J lost 3; bases outside the gene matches: 0. CDR3 in DNA: TGCGCCAGCAGCTTGGCTAGCGGGGGCTACAATGAGCAGTTCTTC. Translation: CASSLASGGYNEQFF.

The rearrangement joins TRBV5-1 to TRBJ1-2; D is perhaps TRBD1 (6 bases). CDR1 and CDR2 (germline): SGHRS, YFSETQ. CDR3 length: 15 amino acids. V was pared by 2 bases and J by 6 bases, with 17 bases between. The CDR3 sequence: CASSFDRPALDGYTF. In nucleotides, the CDR3 is TGCGCCAGCAGCTTCGACAGGCCCGCCCTCGATGGCTACACCTTC. Using reference TRBV5-1 and TRBJ1-2 for the parts outside the CDR3, the full variable domain is KAGVTQTPRYLIKTRGQQVTLSCSPISGHRSVSWYQQTPGQGLQFLFEYFSETQRNKGNFPGRFSGRQFSNSRSEMNVSTLELGDSALYLCASSFDRPALDGYTFGSGTRLTVV.

The table lists this clonotype with a count of one. This chain links TRBV18 with TRBJ2-7; tentative D call: TRBD2 (6 bases). The DNA end is a closer match to TRBJ2-5, so the J assignment may be wrong. Germline V gene sequence: CDR1 KGHSH, CDR2 LQKENI. The CDR3 length is 14 residues. Here the CDR3 reads CASSNTSPQETQYF. CDR3 coding DNA: TGTGCCAGCTCAAACACTAGCCCTCAAGAGACCCAGTACTTC.

This chain joins TRBV10-3 and TRBJ2-7; 8 bases agree with TRBD1. Trimming took 5 bases from V and 5 from J; bases not matched to a gene: 8. CDR1 is ENHRY and CDR2 is SYGVKD in the germline V gene. CDR3 length: 14 amino acids. The CDR3 region is CAISPDRGPNEQYF. In nucleotides, the CDR3 is TGTGCCATCAGTCCCGACAGGGGTCCCAACGAGCAGTACTTC.

The chain couples TRBV6-1 to TRBJ2-7; D ambiguous. The CDR3 loop spans 14 amino acids. Trimming left V 7 bases short and J 4 bases short, with 17 bases between. Germline V lookup: CDR1 MNHNS, CDR2 SASEGT. CDR3 amino acids: CASTVSVSSYEQYF. The CDR3 DNA follows: TGTGCCAGCACGGTTTCAGTCAGCTCATACGAGCAGTACTTC.

In this sample, this clonotype turned up a few times. This rearrangement joins TRBV7-2 to TRBJ2-7; tentatively, D is TRBD1 (6 bases). CDR3 length equals 15 residues. Trimming removed 5 bases at V and 0 bases at J, with 14 bases between. Germline CDR1 and CDR2: SGHTA and FQGNSA. The CDR3 here is CASSGQQGTSYEQYF. CDR3 DNA: TGTGCCAGCAGCGGACAACAGGGTACCTCCTACGAGCAGTACTTC. Full variable domain (outside the CDR3, taken from reference TRBV7-2 and TRBJ2-7): GAGVSQSPSNKVTEKGKDVELRCDPISGHTALYWYRQSLGQGLEFLIYFQGNSAPDKSGLPSDRFSAERTGGSVSTLTIQRTQQEDSAVYLCASSGQQGTSYEQYFGPGTRLTVT.

There are a few counts of this clonotype. In DNA form, the CDR3 reads TGTGCCAGCAGCGCGGCCCCGGGACAGTGGGACAATGAGCAGTTCTTC. Its translation: CASSAAPGQWDNEQFF. The chain has TRBV9 and TRBJ2-1; TRBD1 agrees at 7 bases. Germline loops: CDR1 SGDLS, CDR2 YYNGEE. The CDR3 contains 16 residues. Trimming removed 3 bases from V and 5 bases from J; junction bases left unmatched: 11. The variable domain in full, completed from reference TRBV9 and TRBJ2-1, reads DSGVTQTPKHLITATGQRVTLRCSPRSGDLSVYWYQQSLDQGLQFLIQYYNGEERAKGNILERFSAQQFPDLHSELNLSSLELGDSALYFCASSAAPGQWDNEQFFGPGTRLTVL.

This clonotype was counted a few times. The chain is built from TRBV20-1 and TRBJ2-7, with D maybe TRBD2 (5 bases). Germline CDR1 is DFQATT and CDR2 is SNEGSKA (reference sequence). The V end was cut by 2 bases, the J end by 2 bases, with 16 bases between. This CDR3 is built from 15 residues. The CDR3, as DNA: TGCAGTGCTAGATCTCGGTCGGGGATCCCCTACGAGCAGTACTTC. Residues: CSARSRSGIPYEQYF.

V usage is TRBV7-9 and J usage is TRBJ1-3; D is perhaps TRBD1 (5 bases). The CDR3 extends over 14 amino acids. Trimming cost V 5 bases and J 2 bases, with 10 bases left between them. The germline V gene encodes CDR1 SEHNR and CDR2 FQNEAQ (reference sequence). CDR3 residues: CASSTGTTGNTIYF. CDR3 nucleotide sequence: TGTGCCAGCAGCACTGGGACGACTGGAAACACCATATATTTT.

The chain uses TRBV7-2 and TRBJ2-7; 12 nucleotides agree with TRBD2. The CDR3 covers 14 residues. Germline CDR1 and CDR2: SGHTA and FQGNSA. Unmatched junction bases numbered 5, after V lost 4 bases and J lost 7 bases. CDR3 residues: CASSSKTSGGEQYF. CDR3 in DNA: TGTGCCAGCAGCTCAAAGACTAGCGGGGGTGAGCAGTACTTC. Using reference TRBV7-2 and TRBJ2-7 for the parts outside the CDR3, the full variable domain is GAGVSQSPSNKVTEKGKDVELRCDPISGHTALYWYRQSLGQGLEFLIYFQGNSAPDKSGLPSDRFSAERTGGSVSTLTIQRTQQEDSAVYLCASSSKTSGGEQYFGPGTRLTVT.

This clonotype turned up a few times. The chain uses TRBV14 and TRBJ2-5; D is unclear. The CDR3 is 15 amino acids. Germline values: CDR1 SGHDN, CDR2 FVKESK. The V end was cut by 0 bases, the J end by 2 bases, with 10 bases between. The CDR3 nucleotides read TGTGCCAGCAGCCAAGACAGAATCAGACAAGAGACCCAGTACTTC. It codes for CASSQDRIRQETQYF.

V is TRBV6-5 and J is TRBJ2-5; D is uncertain. Germline loops: CDR1 MNHEY, CDR2 SVGAGI. This CDR3 contains 13 residues. Trimming left V 8 bases short and J 6 bases short, with 16 bases between. For the CDR3, the DNA is TGTGCCAGCCAACCCGGGCCACACCAGACCCAGTACTTC. Translated: CASQPGPHQTQYF.

DNA of the CDR3: TGCGCCAGCATACGGGGAATCACAGATACGCAGTATTTT. Translating it yields CASIRGITDTQYF. This chain connects TRBV10-2 to TRBJ2-3, with D perhaps matching TRBD2 (5 bases). V was clipped by 7 bases and J by 2 bases, with 10 bases between them. This CDR3 comprises 13 residues. The germline V gene has CDR1 WSHSY and CDR2 SAAADI.

The sample holds a few counts of this clonotype. V gene TRBV7-9 combines with J gene TRBJ2-1; the D gene is possibly TRBD2 (5 bases). Looked up from germline, CDR1 is SEHNR and CDR2 is FQNEAQ (reference sequence). V was cut by 1 base and J by 6 bases, with 13 bases left in between. This CDR3 has 15 residues. CDR3 residues: CASSLGGRESNEQFF. The CDR3 DNA is TGTGCCAGCAGCTTAGGAGGGAGAGAGTCCAATGAGCAGTTCTTC.

V usage is TRBV5-1 and J usage is TRBJ1-6; 8 bases line up with TRBD1. CDR3 length equals 14 residues. V was pared by 4 bases and J by 4 bases, with 1 base of the junction left unmatched. CDR1 is SGHRS and CDR2 is YFSETQ in the germline V gene. As DNA, the CDR3 is TGCGCCAGCAGCCGGACAGGGTATAATTCACCCCTCCACTTT. Translated, it gives CASSRTGYNSPLHF.